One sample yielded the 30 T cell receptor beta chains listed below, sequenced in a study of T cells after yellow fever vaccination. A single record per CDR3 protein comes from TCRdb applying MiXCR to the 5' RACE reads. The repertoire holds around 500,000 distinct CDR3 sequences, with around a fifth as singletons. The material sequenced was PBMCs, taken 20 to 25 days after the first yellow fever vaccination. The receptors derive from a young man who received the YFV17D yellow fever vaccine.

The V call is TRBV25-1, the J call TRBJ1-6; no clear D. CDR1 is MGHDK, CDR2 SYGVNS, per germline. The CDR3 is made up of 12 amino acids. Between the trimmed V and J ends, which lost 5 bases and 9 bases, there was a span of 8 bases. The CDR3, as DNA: TGTGCCAGCAGTTTTGTTCTTTCACCCCTCCACTTT. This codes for CASSFVLSPLHF.

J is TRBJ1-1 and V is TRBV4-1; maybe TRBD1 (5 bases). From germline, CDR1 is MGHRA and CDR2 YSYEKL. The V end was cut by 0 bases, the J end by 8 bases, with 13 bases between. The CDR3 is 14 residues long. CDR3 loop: CASSQDLGGSEAFF. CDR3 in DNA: TGCGCCAGCAGCCAAGATCTCGGGGGATCCGAAGCTTTCTTT.

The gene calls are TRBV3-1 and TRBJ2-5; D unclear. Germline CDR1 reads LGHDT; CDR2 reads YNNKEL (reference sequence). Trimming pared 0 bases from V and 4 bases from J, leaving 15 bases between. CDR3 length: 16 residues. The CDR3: CASSQESSPLRETQYF. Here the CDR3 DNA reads TGTGCCAGCAGCCAAGAGAGCTCCCCACTACGAGAGACCCAGTACTTC.

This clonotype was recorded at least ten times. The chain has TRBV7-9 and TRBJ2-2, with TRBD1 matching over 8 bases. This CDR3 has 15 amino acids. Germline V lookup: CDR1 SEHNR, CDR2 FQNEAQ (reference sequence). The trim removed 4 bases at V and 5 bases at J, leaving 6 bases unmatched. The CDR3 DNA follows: TGTGCCAGCAGCTCAGGACAGGGACGGACCGGGGAGCTGTTTTTT. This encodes CASSSGQGRTGELFF. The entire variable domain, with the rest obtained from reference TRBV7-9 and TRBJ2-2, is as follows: DTGVSQNPRHKITKRGQNVTFRCDPISEHNRLYWYRQTLGQGPEFLTYFQNEAQLEKSRLLSDRFSAERPKGSFSTLEIQRTEQGDSAMYLCASSSGQGRTGELFFGEGSRLTVL.

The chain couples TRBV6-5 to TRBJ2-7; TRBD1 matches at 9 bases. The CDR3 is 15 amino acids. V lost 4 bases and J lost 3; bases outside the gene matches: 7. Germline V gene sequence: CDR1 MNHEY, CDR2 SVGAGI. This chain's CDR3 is CASSSRTGAFYEQYV. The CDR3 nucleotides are TGTGCCAGCAGTTCTCGGACAGGGGCCTTCTACGAGCAGTACGTC.

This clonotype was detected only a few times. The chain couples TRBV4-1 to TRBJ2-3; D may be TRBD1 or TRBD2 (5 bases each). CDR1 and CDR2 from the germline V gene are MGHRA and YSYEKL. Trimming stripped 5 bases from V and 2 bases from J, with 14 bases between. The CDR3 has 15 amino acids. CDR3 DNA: TGCGCCAGCAGCGACTGGGACCGCAACACAGATACGCAGTATTTT. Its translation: CASSDWDRNTDTQYF.

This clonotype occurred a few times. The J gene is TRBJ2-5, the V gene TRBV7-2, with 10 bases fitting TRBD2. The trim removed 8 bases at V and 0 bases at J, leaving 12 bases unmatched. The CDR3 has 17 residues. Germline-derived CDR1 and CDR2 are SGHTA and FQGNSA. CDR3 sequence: CASRTPERGGYQETQYF. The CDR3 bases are TGTGCCAGCCGCACCCCAGAGCGGGGGGGGTACCAAGAGACCCAGTACTTC.

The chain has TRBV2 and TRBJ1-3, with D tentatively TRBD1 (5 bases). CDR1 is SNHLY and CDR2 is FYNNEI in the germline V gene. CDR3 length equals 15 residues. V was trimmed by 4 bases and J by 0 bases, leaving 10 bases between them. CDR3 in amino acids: CASSGGVRSGNTIYF. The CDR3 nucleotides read TGTGCCAGCAGTGGGGGGGTCCGCTCTGGAAACACCATATATTTT.

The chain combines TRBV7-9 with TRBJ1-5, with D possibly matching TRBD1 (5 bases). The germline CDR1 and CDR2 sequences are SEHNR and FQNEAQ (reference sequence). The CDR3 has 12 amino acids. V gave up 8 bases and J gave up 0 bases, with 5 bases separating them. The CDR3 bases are TGTGCCAGCGGGGCTAGCAATCAGCCCCAGCATTTT. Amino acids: CASGASNQPQHF.

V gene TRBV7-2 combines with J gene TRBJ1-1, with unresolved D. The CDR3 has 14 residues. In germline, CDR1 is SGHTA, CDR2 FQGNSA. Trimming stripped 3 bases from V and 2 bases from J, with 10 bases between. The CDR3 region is CASSFLWGNTEAFF. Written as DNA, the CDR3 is TGTGCCAGCAGCTTCCTTTGGGGTAACACTGAAGCTTTCTTT.

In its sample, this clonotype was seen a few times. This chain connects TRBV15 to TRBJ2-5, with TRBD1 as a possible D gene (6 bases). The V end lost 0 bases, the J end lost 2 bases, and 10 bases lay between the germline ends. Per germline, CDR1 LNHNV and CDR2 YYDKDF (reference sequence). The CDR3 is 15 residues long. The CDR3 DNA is TGTGCCACCAGCAGAGAACAGGGAACGCAAGAGACCCAGTACTTC. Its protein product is CATSREQGTQETQYF.

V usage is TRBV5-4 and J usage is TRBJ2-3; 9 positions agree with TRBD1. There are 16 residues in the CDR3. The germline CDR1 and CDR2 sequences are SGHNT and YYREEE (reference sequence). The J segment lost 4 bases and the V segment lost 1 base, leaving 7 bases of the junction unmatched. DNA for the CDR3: TGTGCCAGCAGCTTGCAAGGAACAGGGGGCCCAGATACGCAGTATTTT. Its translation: CASSLQGTGGPDTQYF.

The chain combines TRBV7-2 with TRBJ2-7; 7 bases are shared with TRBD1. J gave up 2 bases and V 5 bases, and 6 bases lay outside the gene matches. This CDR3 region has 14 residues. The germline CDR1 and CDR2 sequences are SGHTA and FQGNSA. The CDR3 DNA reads TGTGCCAGCAGCGGCCGACAGGGTACCTACGAGCAGTACTTC. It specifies CASSGRQGTYEQYF.

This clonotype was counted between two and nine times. In DNA form, the CDR3 reads TGTGCCAGTAGTCGAGGACAGGGGTGGGCCGGGGAGCTGTTTTTT. It is translated as CASSRGQGWAGELFF. The V and J genes are TRBV19 and TRBJ2-2; the match to TRBD1 covers 9 bases. The CDR3 extends over 15 amino acids. J gave up 6 bases and V 5 bases, and 7 bases lay outside the gene matches. The germline CDR1 and CDR2 sequences are LNHDA and SQIVND (reference sequence).

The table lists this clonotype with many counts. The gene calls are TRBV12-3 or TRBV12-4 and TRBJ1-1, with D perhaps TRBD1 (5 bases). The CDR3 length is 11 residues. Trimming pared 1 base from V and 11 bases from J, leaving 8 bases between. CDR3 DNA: TGTGCCAGCAGTTTAGGGCGGGGGGCTTTCTTT. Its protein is CASSLGRGAFF.

The CDR3 loop is CSAPRLAEYQETQYF. The CDR3 coding sequence is TGCAGTGCTCCCCGGTTAGCGGAGTACCAAGAGACCCAGTACTTC. The V call is TRBV20-1, the J call TRBJ2-5, with a possible D match to TRBD2 (6 bases). This CDR3 comprises 15 residues. Germline V gives CDR1 DFQATT, CDR2 SNEGSKA (reference sequence). Between the trimmed V and J ends, which lost 5 bases and 0 bases, there was a span of 16 bases.

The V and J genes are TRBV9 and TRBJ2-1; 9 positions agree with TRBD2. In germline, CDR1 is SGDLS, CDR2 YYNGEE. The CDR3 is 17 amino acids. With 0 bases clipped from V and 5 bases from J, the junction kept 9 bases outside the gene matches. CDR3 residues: CASSVGGGGLADNEQFF. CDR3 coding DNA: TGTGCCAGCAGCGTAGGAGGCGGGGGACTAGCCGACAATGAGCAGTTCTTC.

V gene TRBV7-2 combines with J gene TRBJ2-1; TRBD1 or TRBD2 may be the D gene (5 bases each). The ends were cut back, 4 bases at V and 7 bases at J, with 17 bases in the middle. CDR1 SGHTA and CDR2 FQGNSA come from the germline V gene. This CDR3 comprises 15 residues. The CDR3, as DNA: TGTGCCAGCAGCTCGAGCCCATCGGGACGTAATGAGCAGTTCTTC. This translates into CASSSSPSGRNEQFF.

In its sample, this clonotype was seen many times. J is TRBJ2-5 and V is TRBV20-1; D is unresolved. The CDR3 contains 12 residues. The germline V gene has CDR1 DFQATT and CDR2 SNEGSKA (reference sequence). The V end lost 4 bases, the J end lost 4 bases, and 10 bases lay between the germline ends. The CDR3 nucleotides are TGCAGTGCTACTGTAGTGGGAGAGACCCAGTACTTC. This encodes CSATVVGETQYF.

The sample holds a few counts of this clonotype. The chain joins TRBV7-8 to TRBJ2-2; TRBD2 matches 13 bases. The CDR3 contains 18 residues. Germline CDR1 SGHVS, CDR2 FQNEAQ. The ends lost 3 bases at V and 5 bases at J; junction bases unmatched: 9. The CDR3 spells CASSLLGQTSGGTGELFF. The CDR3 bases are TGTGCCAGCAGCTTGTTGGGCCAGACTAGCGGGGGGACCGGGGAGCTGTTTTTT.

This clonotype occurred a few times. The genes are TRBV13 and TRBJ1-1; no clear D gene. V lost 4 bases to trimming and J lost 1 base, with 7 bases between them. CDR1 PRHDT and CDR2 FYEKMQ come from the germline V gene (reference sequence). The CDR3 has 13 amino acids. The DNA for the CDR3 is TGTGCCAGCAGCTCCCTTACGAACACTGAAGCTTTCTTT. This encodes CASSSLTNTEAFF.

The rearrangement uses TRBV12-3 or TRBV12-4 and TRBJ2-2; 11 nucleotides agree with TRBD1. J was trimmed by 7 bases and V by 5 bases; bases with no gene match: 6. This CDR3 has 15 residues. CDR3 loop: CASSPGQGAIGELFF. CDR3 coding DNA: TGTGCCAGCAGTCCAGGACAGGGGGCGATCGGGGAGCTGTTTTTT.

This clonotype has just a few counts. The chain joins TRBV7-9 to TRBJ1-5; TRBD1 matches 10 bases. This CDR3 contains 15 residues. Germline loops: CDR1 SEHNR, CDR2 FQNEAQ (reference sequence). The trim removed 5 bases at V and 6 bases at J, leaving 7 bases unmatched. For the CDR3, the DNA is TGTGCCAGCAGCGGAGGACAGGGGGAAGGTCAGCCCCAGCATTTT. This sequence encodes CASSGGQGEGQPQHF.

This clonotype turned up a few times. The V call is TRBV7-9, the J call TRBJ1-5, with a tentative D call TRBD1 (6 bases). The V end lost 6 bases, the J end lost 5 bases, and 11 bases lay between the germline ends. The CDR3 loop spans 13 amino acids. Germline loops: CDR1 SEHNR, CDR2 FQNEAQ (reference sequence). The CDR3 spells CASRSGVDQPQHF. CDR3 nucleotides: TGTGCCAGCAGATCAGGGGTGGATCAGCCCCAGCATTTT.

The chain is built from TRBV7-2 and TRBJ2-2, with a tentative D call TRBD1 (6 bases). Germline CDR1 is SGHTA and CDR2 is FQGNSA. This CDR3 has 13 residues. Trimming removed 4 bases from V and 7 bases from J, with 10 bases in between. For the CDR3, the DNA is TGTGCCAGCAGCTGGACAGTGAACGGGGAGCTGTTTTTT. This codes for CASSWTVNGELFF.

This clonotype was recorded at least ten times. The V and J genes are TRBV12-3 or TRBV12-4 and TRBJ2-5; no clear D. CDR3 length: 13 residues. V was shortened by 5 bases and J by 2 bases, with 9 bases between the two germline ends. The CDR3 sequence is CASSAQVQETQYF. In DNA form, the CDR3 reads TGTGCCAGCAGTGCGCAAGTACAAGAGACCCAGTACTTC.

The CDR3 coding sequence is TGCAGTGTACCCCATCGAGGAGGATTGACCGGGGAGCTGTTTTTT. It yields the protein CSVPHRGGLTGELFF. The chain recombines TRBV20-1 with TRBJ2-2, with D possibly TRBD2 on 5 matching bases. CDR1 DFQATT and CDR2 SNEGSKA come from the germline V gene (reference sequence). The CDR3 is 15 residues long. Trimming shortened V by 7 bases and J by 5 bases, and 20 bases separated the two germline ends.

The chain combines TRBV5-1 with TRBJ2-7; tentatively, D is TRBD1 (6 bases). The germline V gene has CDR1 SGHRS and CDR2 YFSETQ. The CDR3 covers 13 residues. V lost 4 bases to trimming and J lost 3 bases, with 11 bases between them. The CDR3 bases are TGCGCCAGCAGCGAGACAGGCAACTACGAGCAGTACTTC. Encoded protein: CASSETGNYEQYF.

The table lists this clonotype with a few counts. The CDR3 reads CSARDAGGGSYNSPLHF. CDR3 bases: TGCAGTGCTAGAGATGCGGGGGGCGGGTCCTATAATTCACCCCTCCACTTT. This chain joins TRBV20-1 and TRBJ1-6; maybe TRBD1 (6 bases). V was clipped by 0 bases and J by 1 base, with 13 bases between them. In germline, CDR1 is DFQATT, CDR2 SNEGSKA (reference sequence). The CDR3 spans 17 residues.

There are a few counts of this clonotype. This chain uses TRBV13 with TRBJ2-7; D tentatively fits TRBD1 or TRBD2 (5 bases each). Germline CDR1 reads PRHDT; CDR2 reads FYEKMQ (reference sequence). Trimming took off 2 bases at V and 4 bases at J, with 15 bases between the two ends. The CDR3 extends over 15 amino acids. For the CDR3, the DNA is TGTGCCAGCAGCTTATATCGGGGCAGCCCGTACGAGCAGTACTTC. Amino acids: CASSLYRGSPYEQYF.